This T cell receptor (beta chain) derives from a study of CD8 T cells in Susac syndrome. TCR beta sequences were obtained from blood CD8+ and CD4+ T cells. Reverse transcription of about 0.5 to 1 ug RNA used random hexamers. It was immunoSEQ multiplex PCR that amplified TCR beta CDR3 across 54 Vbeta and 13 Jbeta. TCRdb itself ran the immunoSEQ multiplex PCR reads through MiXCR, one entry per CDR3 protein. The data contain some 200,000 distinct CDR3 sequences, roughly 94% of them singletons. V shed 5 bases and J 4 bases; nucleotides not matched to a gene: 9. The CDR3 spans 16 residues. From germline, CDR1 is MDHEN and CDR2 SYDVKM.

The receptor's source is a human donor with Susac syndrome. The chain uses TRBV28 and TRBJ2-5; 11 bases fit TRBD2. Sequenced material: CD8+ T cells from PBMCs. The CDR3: CASSPFGTSGRETQYF. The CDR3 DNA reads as TGTGCCAGCAGTCCGTTCGGGACTAGCGGCCGAGAGACCCAGTACTTC.